The 26 T cell receptor beta chains in this list originate from one sample, sequenced in a study of control samples from healthy donors and cancer patients. Profiled with immunoSEQ multiplex PCR; TCRdb holds only in-frame clones, not every one. The table has just over 80,000 clones, roughly 93% seen once. Input material: blood. All receptors derive from a woman aged 18 to 35 in good health.

This chain joins TRBV3-1 (or the pseudogene TRBV3-2) and TRBJ1-1; D gene ambiguous. Trimming pared 4 bases from V and 0 bases from J, leaving 9 bases between. CDR3 size: 14 residues. The germline CDR1 and CDR2 sequences are LGHDT and YNNKEL (reference sequence). The CDR3 DNA is TGTGCCAGCAGCCGAAGACTTATGAACACTGAAGCTTTCTTT. It codes for CASSRRLMNTEAFF.

The chain employs TRBV10-3 and TRBJ1-2; 7 bases align to TRBD1. Germline CDR1 reads ENHRY; CDR2 reads SYGVKD. This CDR3 spans 16 amino acids. J lost 2 bases, V lost 8 bases, and 14 bases had no gene match. The CDR3 DNA sequence: TGTGCCATCGGAAAGACACAGGGGACATTAAACTATGGCTACACCTTC. It specifies CAIGKTQGTLNYGYTF.

CDR3 in amino acids: CASSEREGPDTQYF. DNA for the CDR3: TGTGCCAGCAGTGAGCGGGAGGGCCCAGATACGCAGTATTTT. The chain is built from TRBV6-4 and TRBJ2-3, with TRBD2 matching over 9 bases. Germline values: CDR1 MRHNA, CDR2 SNTAGT. The CDR3 spans 14 residues. The trim removed 3 bases at V and 4 bases at J, leaving 2 bases unmatched.

The chain couples TRBV5-1 to TRBJ2-1, with 10 bases lining up with TRBD1. Germline V CDR1 and CDR2: SGHRS, YFSETQ. CDR3 size: 17 residues. Unmatched junction bases numbered 13, after V lost 6 bases and J lost 4 bases. The CDR3 DNA reads as TGCGCCAGCAAGGGGGGCGTAGGGACAGGGGTTTACAATGAGCAGTTCTTC. Amino acid sequence: CASKGGVGTGVYNEQFF.

The J gene is TRBJ2-1, the V gene TRBV7-2; TRBD2 aligns across 11 bases. The germline V gene encodes CDR1 SGHTA and CDR2 FQGNSA. The CDR3 has 16 residues. V shed 1 base, J shed 9 bases, and the junction held 8 bases outside the gene matches. The CDR3 region has the DNA TGTGCCAGCAGCTTAGAAGTTAGCGGGAGGGCTGGTGAGCAGTTCTTC. Its protein product is CASSLEVSGRAGEQFF.

This chain connects TRBV3-1 (or the pseudogene TRBV3-2) to TRBJ2-7, with 7 bases aligning to TRBD2. Trimming at V came to 4 bases and at J to 7 bases, leaving 10 bases not matched to a gene. From germline, CDR1 is LGHDT and CDR2 YNNKEL (reference sequence). The CDR3 contains 14 residues. The CDR3 reads CASSRGEGLVEQYF. The CDR3 DNA is TGTGCCAGCAGCCGCGGGGAGGGCCTAGTTGAGCAGTACTTC.

The CDR3: CASRAIFGGGAPGGEQFF. The CDR3 DNA sequence: TGCGCCAGCAGGGCAATCTTTGGCGGGGGGGCACCTGGTGGTGAGCAGTTCTTC. The chain recombines TRBV5-1 with TRBJ2-1, with TRBD2 matching over 9 bases. The CDR3 contains 18 residues. Per germline, CDR1 SGHRS and CDR2 YFSETQ. The V gene end was trimmed by 5 bases and the J gene end by 9 bases; junction bases not matched to a gene: 21.

This chain connects TRBV5-1 to TRBJ2-5, with D unresolved. This CDR3 is 15 amino acids long. The V gene's germline CDR1 is SGHRS and CDR2 YFSETQ. The V and J ends lost 0 bases and 1 base respectively, with 10 bases between them. The CDR3 DNA follows: TGCGCCAGCAGCTTGGCCCCGGTCAGCCAAGAGACCCAGTACTTC. Translated: CASSLAPVSQETQYF.

The chain has TRBV18 and TRBJ1-3, with D perhaps matching TRBD1 (5 bases). Germline CDR1 reads KGHSH; CDR2 reads LQKENI. This CDR3 region has 15 residues. Trimming cost V 8 bases and J 0 bases, with 14 bases left between them. The CDR3 loop reads CASLRAGSSGNTIYF. For the CDR3, the DNA is TGTGCCAGCCTCAGGGCGGGGAGCTCTGGAAACACCATATATTTT.

Only one count was recorded for this clone. The V and J genes are TRBV29-1 and TRBJ1-2; 7 bases are a match to TRBD1. CDR1 is SQVTM, CDR2 ANQGSEA, per germline. Trimming at V came to 6 bases and at J to 6 bases, leaving 10 bases not matched to a gene. The CDR3 loop spans 13 amino acids. CDR3 sequence: CSVLKTGDDGYTF. CDR3 DNA: TGCAGCGTCCTAAAAACAGGGGATGATGGCTACACCTTC.

The count of this clone is one. The V gene is TRBV28, the J gene TRBJ2-7, with TRBD2 identical over 9 bases. The junction had 20 bases not matched to a gene; V was cut back by 5 bases and J by 0 bases. This CDR3 is 20 amino acids long. CDR1 MDHEN and CDR2 SYDVKM come from the germline V gene. The CDR3 coding sequence is TGTGCCAGCAGTCAGGGGGTGCTAGCGGGGAGGGCATTAAGCTCCTACGAGCAGTACTTC. Translating it yields CASSQGVLAGRALSSYEQYF.

The V call is TRBV9, the J call TRBJ2-3; 9 bases are a match to TRBD2. CDR3 length: 15 amino acids. V lost 3 bases, J lost 3 bases, and 5 bases stayed unmatched. Looked up from germline, CDR1 is SGDLS and CDR2 is YYNGEE. CDR3: CASSETSGLTDTQYF. Here the CDR3 DNA reads TGTGCCAGCAGCGAGACTAGCGGATTAACAGATACGCAGTATTTT.

The chain recombines TRBV2 with TRBJ1-4; 9 bases match TRBD1. CDR1 SNHLY and CDR2 FYNNEI come from the germline V gene. The CDR3 extends over 14 amino acids. The V and J ends lost 7 bases and 4 bases, in that order; junction bases with no gene match: 4. The CDR3 here is CASIRGQGNEKLFF. DNA for the CDR3: TGTGCCAGCATAAGGGGACAGGGTAATGAAAAACTGTTTTTT.

This chain uses TRBV28 with TRBJ2-3, with D tentatively TRBD2 (6 bases). Germline CDR1 reads MDHEN; CDR2 reads SYDVKM. The CDR3 runs to 15 residues. The V and J ends lost 2 bases and 2 bases respectively, with 11 bases between them. The CDR3 DNA reads as TGTGCCAGCAGTTTACAGGGCGGGAACACAGATACGCAGTATTTT. This sequence encodes CASSLQGGNTDTQYF.

The chain combines TRBV29-1 with TRBJ1-5; D perhaps matches TRBD1 (5 bases). CDR3 length: 12 residues. Germline assignment: CDR1 SQVTM and CDR2 ANQGSEA. V lost 6 bases, J lost 5 bases, and 11 bases lay in between. This CDR3 reads CSVRDGDQPQHF. The CDR3 nucleotides read TGCAGCGTCCGGGACGGTGATCAGCCCCAGCATTTT.

This chain joins TRBV6-1 and TRBJ2-5; 7 bases line up with TRBD1. Unmatched junction bases numbered 3, after V lost 0 bases and J lost 2 bases. This CDR3 is 15 amino acids long. CDR1 is MNHNS, CDR2 SASEGT, per germline. CDR3 residues: CASSEAPGQQETQYF. DNA of the CDR3: TGTGCCAGCAGTGAAGCACCGGGACAGCAAGAGACCCAGTACTTC.

This chain links TRBV20-1 with TRBJ1-5; 11 nucleotides agree with TRBD1. Germline V gene lookup returns CDR1 DFQATT and CDR2 SNEGSKA (reference sequence). J gave up 6 bases and V 3 bases, and 4 bases lay outside the gene matches. The CDR3 runs to 14 residues. CDR3 sequence reads: CSASKGQGGQPQHF. CDR3 sequence (DNA): TGCAGTGCTAGTAAGGGACAGGGGGGTCAGCCCCAGCATTTT.

The chain has TRBV28 and TRBJ1-2, with no clear D. CDR1 and CDR2 from the germline V gene are MDHEN and SYDVKM. The CDR3 loop spans 12 amino acids. Trimming stripped 10 bases from V and 0 bases from J, with 9 bases between. Here the CDR3 reads CAIPGPNYGYTF. CDR3 nucleotide sequence: TGTGCCATCCCGGGTCCTAACTATGGCTACACCTTC.

V gene TRBV2 combines with J gene TRBJ1-4, with 7 nucleotides matching TRBD1. V gave up 5 bases and J gave up 6 bases; unmatched junction bases: 6. Germline V gene sequence: CDR1 SNHLY, CDR2 FYNNEI. The CDR3 covers 14 residues. CDR3 bases: TGTGCCAGCAGTCTAGGGGGCAGGGATGAAAAACTGTTTTTT. It codes for CASSLGGRDEKLFF.

This clone has a single count. The genes are TRBV5-6 and TRBJ2-3; TRBD1 aligns across 7 bases. CDR1 and CDR2 (germline): SGHDT, YYEEEE. Germline trimming cut 9 bases from V and 1 base from J; bases unmatched to any gene: 8. CDR3 length equals 14 residues. The CDR3 sequence: CATTTGWGTDTQYF. The CDR3 nucleotides are TGTGCCACTACGACAGGGTGGGGCACAGATACGCAGTATTTT.

The V call is TRBV7-9, the J call TRBJ1-4, with 8 bases lining up with TRBD1. The V segment lost 6 bases and the J segment 0 bases; nucleotides outside the gene matches: 6. CDR3 length: 16 amino acids. CDR1 SEHNR and CDR2 FQNEAQ come from the germline V gene (reference sequence). Here the CDR3 DNA reads TGTGCCAGCAGACCGACAGGGGACGCAACTAATGAAAAACTGTTTTTT. Its translation: CASRPTGDATNEKLFF.

This chain uses TRBV4-3 with TRBJ2-7; possibly TRBD1 for D (5 bases). V was clipped by 0 bases and J by 4 bases, with 7 bases between them. CDR1 is LGHNA and CDR2 is YSLEER in the germline V gene. The CDR3 loop spans 13 amino acids. The DNA of the CDR3 is TGCGCCAGCAGCCAAGATCAGGGTTACGAGCAGTACTTC. This gives the protein CASSQDQGYEQYF.

This chain connects TRBV18 to TRBJ1-5, with D unresolved. The V and J ends lost 3 bases and 4 bases respectively, with 7 bases between them. Per the germline V gene, CDR1 is KGHSH and CDR2 is LQKENI. This CDR3 contains 13 residues. The CDR3 region is CASSPQSNQPQHF. Written as DNA, the CDR3 is TGTGCCAGCTCACCGCAGAGTAATCAGCCCCAGCATTTT.

The chain employs TRBV2 and TRBJ1-4; D is uncertain. The CDR3 contains 14 residues. Germline CDR1 and CDR2: SNHLY and FYNNEI. V was clipped by 0 bases and J by 0 bases, with 2 bases between them. CDR3 sequence: CASSEATTNEKLFF. The CDR3 DNA sequence: TGTGCCAGCAGTGAAGCCACAACTAATGAAAAACTGTTTTTT.

V is TRBV6-5 and J is TRBJ1-6, with a possible D match to TRBD1 (5 bases). With 2 bases removed from V and 9 bases from J, the gap between germline ends came to 11 bases. The CDR3 is 14 amino acids. Per the germline V gene, CDR1 is MNHEY and CDR2 is SVGAGI. This CDR3 reads CASSYDSKVSPLHF. CDR3 DNA sequence: TGTGCCAGCAGTTACGACAGCAAAGTTTCACCCCTCCACTTT.

The chain carries TRBV10-3 and TRBJ2-1; weak D call: TRBD2 (6 bases). Germline V gives CDR1 ENHRY, CDR2 SYGVKD. Trimming cost V 7 bases and J 8 bases, with 18 bases left between them. This CDR3 region has 14 residues. CDR3 sequence reads: CAIKEGRLVDEQFF. The CDR3, as DNA: TGTGCCATCAAGGAGGGACGACTTGTCGATGAGCAGTTCTTC.